The T cell receptor (beta chain) described here comes from a study of blood T cell repertoires in COVID-19. Study-wide context: Samples taken during acute and convalescent COVID-19 were collected in the United States, Italy and Spain. T cells, B-cell-depleted T cells, or PBMCs provided the cDNA or gDNA that served as material.

Produced via immunoSEQ multiplex PCR; TCRdb's table is partial and in-frame only. The sample records some 140,000 clones, roughly 89% being singletons. This CDR3 has 15 amino acids. V was shortened by 1 base and J by 6 bases, with 16 bases between the two germline ends. The germline gives CDR1 SGHDT, CDR2 YYEEEE. V is TRBV5-6 and J is TRBJ1-2; D is ambiguous. The sample comprised peripheral blood. The receptor's source is a man aged 45-65 years with acute or convalescent COVID-19. CDR3 sequence reads: CASSLPVPGMDGYTF. As DNA, the CDR3 is TGTGCCAGCAGCTTGCCCGTCCCGGGGATGGATGGCTACACCTTC. Filled out from reference TRBV5-6 and TRBJ1-2, the complete variable domain reads DAGVTQSPTHLIKTRGQQVTLRCSPKSGHDTVSWYQQALGQGPQFIFQYYEEEERQRGNFPDRFSGHQFPNYSSELNVNALLLGDSALYLCASSLPVPGMDGYTFGSGTRLTVV.